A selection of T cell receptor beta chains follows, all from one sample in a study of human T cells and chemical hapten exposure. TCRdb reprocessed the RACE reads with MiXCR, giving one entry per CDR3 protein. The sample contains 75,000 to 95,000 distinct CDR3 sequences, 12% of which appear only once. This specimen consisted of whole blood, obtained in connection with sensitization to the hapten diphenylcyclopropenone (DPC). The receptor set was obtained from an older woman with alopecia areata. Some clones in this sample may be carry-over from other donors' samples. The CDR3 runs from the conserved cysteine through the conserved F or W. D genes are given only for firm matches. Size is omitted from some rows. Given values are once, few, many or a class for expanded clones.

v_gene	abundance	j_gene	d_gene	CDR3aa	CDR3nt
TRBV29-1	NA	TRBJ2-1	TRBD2	CSVSGGPKKTYNEQFF	TGCAGCGTGAGCGGGGGCCCTAAGAAGACCTACAATGAGCAGTTCTTC
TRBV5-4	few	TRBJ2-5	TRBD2	CASSSGGAEETQYF	TGTGCCAGCAGCTCCGGGGGGGCCGAAGAGACCCAGTACTTC
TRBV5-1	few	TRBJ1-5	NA	CASSLEPYTSNQPQHF	TGCGCCAGCAGCTTAGAACCGTATACCAGCAATCAGCCCCAGCATTTT
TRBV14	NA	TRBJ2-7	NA	CASSRPSWRPDTNYEQYF	TGTGCCAGCAGCCGCCCAAGCTGGCGTCCCGACACGAACTACGAGCAGTACTTC
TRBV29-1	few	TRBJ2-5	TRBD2	CSVDTSGDVTQYF	TGCAGCGTTGACACTAGCGGGGATGTGACCCAGTACTTC
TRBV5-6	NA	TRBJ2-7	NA	CASSLDGGAYEQYF	TGTGCCAGCAGCTTGGACGGGGGAGCCTACGAGCAGTACTTC
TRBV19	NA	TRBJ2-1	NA	CASSIRKGVGYNEQFF	TGTGCCAGTAGTATCCGCAAGGGGGTGGGCTACAATGAGCAGTTCTTC
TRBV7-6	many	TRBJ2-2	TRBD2	CASSPTSGGGELFF	TGTGCCAGCAGCCCGACTAGCGGGGGCGGGGAGCTGTTTTTT
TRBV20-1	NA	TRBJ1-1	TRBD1	CSAQGQGGVTEAFF	TGCAGTGCTCAGGGACAGGGGGGTGTCACTGAAGCTTTCTTT
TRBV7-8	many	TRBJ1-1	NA	CASSLGLQEEAFF	TGTGCCAGCAGCTTAGGTCTACAGGAGGAAGCTTTCTTT
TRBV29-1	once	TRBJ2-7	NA	CSVGDPPGTYEQYF	TGCAGCGTGGGGGACCCCCCCGGGACCTACGAGCAGTACTTC
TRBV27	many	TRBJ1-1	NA	CASSLAGFNTEAFF	TGTGCCAGCAGTTTGGCGGGTTTCAACACTGAAGCTTTCTTT
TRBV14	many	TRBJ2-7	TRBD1	CASSQHGQGNEQYF	TGTGCCAGCAGCCAACATGGACAGGGCAACGAGCAGTACTTC
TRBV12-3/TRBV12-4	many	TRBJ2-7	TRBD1	CAIAHRDRYEQYF	TGTGCCATAGCCCACCGGGACAGATACGAGCAGTACTTC
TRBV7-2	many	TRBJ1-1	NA	CASSLAERSEAFF	TGTGCCAGCAGCTTGGCGGAAAGGTCTGAAGCTTTCTTT
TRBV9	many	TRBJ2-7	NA	CASSVESGPTYEQYF	TGTGCCAGCAGCGTAGAGTCGGGGCCCACCTACGAGCAGTACTTC
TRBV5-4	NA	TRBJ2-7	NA	CASSLDSREQYF	TGTGCCAGCAGCTTGGATAGTCGCGAGCAGTACTTC
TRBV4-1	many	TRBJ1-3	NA	CASSVSGRSAGNTIYF	TGCGCCAGCAGCGTCAGCGGGCGTTCTGCTGGAAACACCATATATTTT
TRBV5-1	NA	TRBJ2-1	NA	CASSPGGLSYNEQFF	TGCGCCAGCAGCCCGGGGGGCCTCTCCTACAATGAGCAGTTCTTC
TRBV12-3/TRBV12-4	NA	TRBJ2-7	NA	CASSLAGAGDEQYF	TGTGCCAGCAGTTTAGCGGGGGCTGGCGACGAGCAGTACTTC
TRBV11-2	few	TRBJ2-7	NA	CASSLGGTYNEQYF	TGTGCCAGCAGCTTAGGGGGGACATATAACGAGCAGTACTTC
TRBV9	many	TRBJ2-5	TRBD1	CASSEGTGGETQYF	TGTGCCAGCAGCGAGGGGACAGGGGGGGAGACCCAGTACTTC
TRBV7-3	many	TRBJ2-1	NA	CASSLLWGGIHEQFF	TGTGCCAGCAGCTTATTGTGGGGTGGGATCCATGAGCAGTTCTTC
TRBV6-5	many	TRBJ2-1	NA	CASRLMDEQFF	TGTGCCAGCAGACTGATGGATGAGCAGTTCTTC
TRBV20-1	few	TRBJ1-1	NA	CSTGKAATEAFF	TGCAGTACCGGAAAGGCCGCTACTGAAGCTTTCTTT
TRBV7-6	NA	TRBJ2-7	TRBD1	CASSITGVEQYF	TGTGCCAGCAGCATAACAGGGGTCGAGCAGTACTTC
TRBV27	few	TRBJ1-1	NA	CASSNGWGGTEAFF	TGTGCCAGCAGCAATGGTTGGGGGGGCACTGAAGCTTTCTTT
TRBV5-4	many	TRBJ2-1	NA	CASSSAGSPTYNEQFF	TGTGCCAGCAGCTCCGCCGGGTCACCAACTTACAATGAGCAGTTCTTC
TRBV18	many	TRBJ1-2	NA	CASSTATDNYGYTF	TGTGCCAGCTCAACCGCGACAGATAACTATGGCTACACCTTC